The 25 T cell receptor beta chains below come from one sample, sequenced in a study of T cells in Graves' hyperthyroidism and ophthalmopathy. Amplification targeted TCR beta CDR3 regions from RNA transcripts. The TCR CDR3 was amplified in a first-round RT-PCR using the HTBI primer set. TCRdb fed the multiplex PCR reads into MiXCR, producing one record per CDR3 protein. This sample has roughly 740,000 distinct CDR3 sequences, with roughly 17% found just once. Specimen: blood. The origin of the receptors is a man younger than 35 with Graves' hyperthyroidism.

This clonotype was recorded a few times. This sequence joins TRBV28 and TRBJ1-4, with TRBD1 as a possible D gene (6 bases). Germline V gene sequence: CDR1 MDHEN, CDR2 SYDVKM. CDR3 length: 12 amino acids. Deletions cut 6 bases from V and 5 bases from J, with 7 bases between. Here the CDR3 DNA reads TGTGCCAGCAGAACAGGGAATGAAAAACTGTTTTTT. Its protein is CASRTGNEKLFF. Looking up the rest from reference TRBV28 and TRBJ1-4 gives the full variable domain: DVKVTQSSRYLVKRTGEKVFLECVQDMDHENMFWYRQDPGLGLRLIYFSYDVKMKEKGDIPEGYSVSREKKERFSLILESASTNQTSMYLCASRTGNEKLFFGSGTQLSVL.

This clonotype came up many times. The chain links TRBV18 to TRBJ1-1; tentatively, D is TRBD1 (6 bases). The CDR3 has 14 amino acids. With 5 bases removed from V and 5 bases from J, the gap between germline ends came to 15 bases. Germline loops: CDR1 KGHSH, CDR2 LQKENI. For the CDR3, the DNA is TGTGCCAGCTCAAACGACAGGATGGGGACTGAAGCTTTCTTT. Its protein product is CASSNDRMGTEAFF.

This clonotype occurred a few times. The chain couples TRBV5-1 to TRBJ1-1; D possibly corresponds to TRBD1 (6 bases). This CDR3 region has 14 residues. CDR1 and CDR2 from the germline V gene are SGHRS and YFSETQ. Trimming cost V 4 bases and J 1 base, with 11 bases left between them. CDR3 nucleotide sequence: TGCGCCAGCAGCGGCGGACAGCGGAACACTGAAGCTTTCTTT. Protein product: CASSGGQRNTEAFF.

This clonotype was seen a handful of times. The chain joins TRBV5-5 to TRBJ2-1, with 9 nucleotides matching TRBD1. Germline V gene data show CDR1 as SGHKS and CDR2 as YYEKEE (reference sequence). Unmatched junction bases numbered 6, after V lost 4 bases and J lost 4 bases. The CDR3 runs 15 residues. The CDR3 nucleotides are TGTGCCAGCAGCGCGGGGACAGGGCGATACAATGAGCAGTTCTTC. Translated, it gives CASSAGTGRYNEQFF.

The chain has TRBV30 and TRBJ2-7; tentative D call: TRBD2 (5 bases). CDR3 length equals 13 residues. V was cut by 2 bases and J by 3 bases, with 11 bases left in between. Germline V gene data show CDR1 as GTSNPN and CDR2 as SVGIG (reference sequence). The CDR3 loop is CAWSIWESYEQYF. DNA of the CDR3: TGTGCCTGGAGTATATGGGAGAGCTACGAGCAGTACTTC.

This clonotype was seen ten or more times. V is TRBV20-1 and J is TRBJ2-1; the D is unclear. The length of the CDR3 is 13 residues. Germline CDR1 and CDR2: DFQATT and SNEGSKA (reference sequence). Trimming cost V 6 bases and J 4 bases, with 13 bases left between them. The CDR3 DNA follows: TGCAGTGCAGAAAGTGGGGTATACAATGAGCAGTTCTTC. Encoded protein: CSAESGVYNEQFF.

A few counts support this clonotype. The chain carries TRBV14 and TRBJ2-1; 11 bases fit TRBD1. After removal of 1 base from V and 9 bases from J, the junction contained 8 bases not matched to a gene. The CDR3 is 16 residues long. Germline values: CDR1 SGHDN, CDR2 FVKESK. The DNA for the CDR3 is TGTGCCAGCAGCCAAGCCCCCGGACAGGGGGCCGGTGAGCAGTTCTTC. As protein: CASSQAPGQGAGEQFF.

As regards this clonotype: A much larger clone lies one base from this, so it may be a read error. Given the absence of the conserved phenylalanine or tryptophan at the CDR3 end, a read error is likely. V is TRBV2 and J is TRBJ2-1; 7 bases match TRBD2. J lost 6 bases, V lost 7 bases, and 9 bases had no gene match. CDR1 and CDR2 from the germline V gene are SNHLY and FYNNEI. The CDR3 length is 14 residues. In nucleotides, the CDR3 is TGTGCCAGCATTAGCCTAGCGGCCTTCAATGAGCAGTTCCTC. Translation gives CASISLAAFNEQFL.

This clonotype was counted at least ten times. The chain is built from TRBV3-1 and TRBJ2-1, with 12 bases identical to TRBD2. CDR3 length: 18 residues. The ends lost 6 bases at V and 2 bases at J; junction bases unmatched: 11. Germline assignment: CDR1 LGHDT and CDR2 YNNKEL (reference sequence). In nucleotides, the CDR3 is TGTGCCAGCAGACCGAGGCTAGCGGGAGGGCCTACCTACAATGAGCAGTTCTTC. As protein: CASRPRLAGGPTYNEQFF.

This clonotype has only a few counts. For the CDR3, the DNA is TGCAGTGCTGACGGGGGGAGCTATGGCTACACCTTC. Translating gives CSADGGSYGYTF. This chain links TRBV20-1 with TRBJ1-2, with D perhaps TRBD1 (5 bases). V was clipped by 5 bases and J by 4 bases, with 11 bases between them. The germline CDR1 and CDR2 sequences are DFQATT and SNEGSKA (reference sequence). This CDR3 is built from 12 residues.

This clonotype was observed a few times. The rearrangement joins TRBV9 to TRBJ2-3; possible D gene TRBD1, 5 bases. This CDR3 is built from 15 residues. Germline lookup yields CDR1 SGDLS and CDR2 YYNGEE. V lost 1 base and J 0 bases, leaving 9 bases between the germline ends. CDR3 loop: CASSVTGRSTDTQYF. CDR3 bases: TGTGCCAGCAGCGTAACAGGCAGGAGCACAGATACGCAGTATTTT. Full variable domain (remainder filled in from reference TRBV9 and TRBJ2-3): DSGVTQTPKHLITATGQRVTLRCSPRSGDLSVYWYQQSLDQGLQFLIQYYNGEERAKGNILERFSAQQFPDLHSELNLSSLELGDSALYFCASSVTGRSTDTQYFGPGTRLTVL.

This clonotype was observed a few times. The V and J genes are TRBV20-1 and TRBJ1-2; TRBD1 matches at 9 bases. Germline assignment: CDR1 DFQATT and CDR2 SNEGSKA (reference sequence). J lost 6 bases, V lost 5 bases, and 7 bases had no gene match. CDR3 length: 13 amino acids. The CDR3 loop reads CSAEGQGMDGYTF. The DNA of the CDR3 is TGCAGTGCTGAAGGACAGGGGATGGATGGCTACACCTTC.

This clonotype appeared many times. The rearrangement uses TRBV9 and TRBJ1-4; TRBD1 is a possible D gene (5 bases). V lost 6 bases and J 4 bases, leaving 13 bases between the germline ends. This CDR3 has 14 residues. Germline CDR1 reads SGDLS; CDR2 reads YYNGEE. The CDR3 region is CASTVTESNEKLFF. The CDR3 bases are TGTGCCAGCACCGTGACAGAAAGTAATGAAAAACTGTTTTTT.

This clonotype was seen many times. The chain combines TRBV28 with TRBJ2-1, with TRBD2 as a possible D gene (6 bases). Deletions cut 4 bases from V and 6 bases from J, with 22 bases between. Germline CDR1 reads MDHEN; CDR2 reads SYDVKM. The CDR3 spans 17 residues. The CDR3 DNA follows: TGTGCCAGCAGTTCTGTAAGGCTAGCGTGGTTTGGCAATGAGCAGTTCTTC. Encoded protein: CASSSVRLAWFGNEQFF.

This clonotype has a count of ten or more. CDR3 region: CAAGFSYEQYF. CDR3 nucleotides: TGTGCCGCTGGCTTCTCCTACGAGCAGTACTTC. This chain connects TRBV7-6 to TRBJ2-7; D is undetermined. CDR1 is SGHVS, CDR2 FNYEAQ, per germline. CDR3 length: 11 residues. Trimming removed 11 bases at V and 0 bases at J, with 8 bases between.

At least ten counts were recorded for this clonotype. The chain has TRBV28 and TRBJ2-1; 9 bases match TRBD2. Per the germline V gene, CDR1 is MDHEN and CDR2 is SYDVKM. The CDR3 is 18 amino acids. The J segment lost 2 bases and the V segment lost 3 bases, leaving 11 bases of the junction unmatched. The chain's CDR3 is CASSLVRSGRYPYNEQFF. The CDR3 DNA sequence: TGTGCCAGCAGTTTGGTACGGAGCGGGAGGTATCCCTACAATGAGCAGTTCTTC.

The chain joins TRBV6-6 to TRBJ2-2; D call uncertain. The CDR3 is made up of 14 amino acids. Trimming stripped 0 bases from V and 4 bases from J, with 6 bases between. Germline CDR1 is MNHNY and CDR2 is SVGAGI (reference sequence). CDR3: CASSYSPITGELFF. CDR3 nucleotide sequence: TGTGCCAGCAGTTACTCCCCAATCACCGGGGAGCTGTTTTTT.

This clonotype was detected a few times. J is TRBJ2-5 and V is TRBV20-1; 9 bases are shared with TRBD2. Germline CDR1 reads DFQATT; CDR2 reads SNEGSKA (reference sequence). V was clipped by 6 bases and J by 7 bases; unmatched bases: 9. CDR3 length: 13 amino acids. CDR3 in DNA: TGCAGTGCCCATTCTAGCGGGATGGGGACCCAGTACTTC. Its translation is CSAHSSGMGTQYF.

This clonotype was recorded a few times. In DNA form, the CDR3 reads TGTGCCAGCAGTTTGGGACAGAATAACAATGAGCAGTTCTTC. The encoded protein is CASSLGQNNNEQFF. The chain couples TRBV12-3 or TRBV12-4 to TRBJ2-1; the match to TRBD1 covers 7 bases. Unmatched junction bases numbered 4, after V lost 3 bases and J lost 5 bases. The CDR3 covers 14 residues.

This clonotype was found once. Given a much more abundant clone one base away, this may be a read error. The rearrangement uses TRBV7-9 and TRBJ2-7; D is unresolved. The V gene lost 5 bases and the J gene lost 0 bases, with 11 bases spanning the gap. This CDR3 has 14 amino acids. The germline V gene encodes CDR1 SEHNR and CDR2 FQNEAQ (reference sequence). The CDR3 DNA reads TGTGCCAGCAGCGGGCACAGATCCTCCTACGAGCAGTACTTC. Protein product: CASSGHRSSYEQYF.

This clonotype was recorded at least ten times. The chain is built from TRBV12-3 or TRBV12-4 and TRBJ2-7, with TRBD1 as a possible D gene (6 bases). The CDR3 extends over 12 amino acids. V was pared by 5 bases and J by 4 bases, with 9 bases between. The chain's CDR3 is CASSEDRYEQYF. The CDR3 DNA follows: TGTGCCAGCAGTGAGGACAGATACGAGCAGTACTTC.

The chain employs TRBV29-1 and TRBJ2-2; D is ambiguous. Germline V gene lookup returns CDR1 SQVTM and CDR2 ANQGSEA. Trimming took off 7 bases at V and 0 bases at J, with 12 bases between the two ends. The CDR3 runs 14 residues. Here the CDR3 reads CSAPTSTNTGELFF. The CDR3 DNA follows: TGCAGCGCCCCGACATCAACGAACACCGGGGAGCTGTTTTTT.

This clonotype was seen a handful of times. Sequence at one end of the junction differs from germline and may be a read error. The chain combines TRBV7-7 with TRBJ2-3; D gene uncertain. The germline V gene has CDR1 SSHAT and CDR2 FNYEAQ (reference sequence). The CDR3 has 14 residues. The CDR3 is CASSKGAKADTQYF. The CDR3 bases are TGTGCTAGCAGCAAAGGCGCCAAAGCAGATACGCAGTATTTT.

The rearrangement joins TRBV19 to TRBJ1-1; no definite D call. Trimming removed 6 bases at V and 6 bases at J, with 11 bases between. Germline CDR1 is LNHDA and CDR2 is SQIVND (reference sequence). This CDR3 is built from 12 residues. The CDR3 sequence is CASSPSNAEAFF. The DNA of the CDR3 is TGTGCCAGTAGCCCATCCAACGCTGAAGCTTTCTTT.

This clonotype was detected many times. The chain has TRBV20-1 and TRBJ2-7; 9 nucleotides match TRBD1. The V gene's germline CDR1 is DFQATT and CDR2 SNEGSKA (reference sequence). The CDR3 totals 16 residues. Trimming cost V 2 bases and J 3 bases; bases outside gene matches: 11. The CDR3 DNA sequence: TGCAGTGCTAGACTCCCGCCCGGGACAGGGAGCTACGAGCAGTACTTC. Translated: CSARLPPGTGSYEQYF.